These 24 T cell receptor beta chains were sequenced from one sample in a study of T cell responses to AZD1222 COVID-19 vaccine. This table comes from immunoSEQ multiplex PCR, and its TCRdb copy is limited to in-frame clones, with some not included. Among about 60,000 clones listed, more than 65% were seen once. Sample: peripheral blood, taken on day 0 of AZD1222 vaccination. These receptors originate from an adult in good health.

The V call is TRBV5-1, the J call TRBJ1-3; perhaps TRBD1 as D (5 bases). CDR1 and CDR2 (germline): SGHRS, YFSETQ. This CDR3 spans 16 amino acids. The V and J ends lost 1 base and 0 bases respectively, with 11 bases between them. CDR3 protein: CASSLTDTASGNTIYF. The CDR3 nucleotides are TGCGCCAGCAGCTTGACGGACACGGCCTCTGGAAACACCATATATTTT.

V is TRBV5-4 and J is TRBJ2-5, with TRBD1 matching 9 bases. Germline trimming cut 4 bases from V and 4 bases from J; bases unmatched to any gene: 2. Germline assignment: CDR1 SGHNT and CDR2 YYREEE (reference sequence). CDR3 size: 13 residues. The CDR3 DNA is TGTGCCAGCAGCCCGGGACAGGGAGAGACCCAGTACTTC. Translating it yields CASSPGQGETQYF.

The CDR3 DNA follows: TGCAGCGTTGAAGGACTAGCGGGGAACACCGGGGAGCTGTTTTTT. As protein: CSVEGLAGNTGELFF. This sequence joins TRBV29-1 and TRBJ2-2; 10 bases align to TRBD2. Trimming at V came to 1 base and at J to 1 base, leaving 0 bases not matched to a gene. In germline, CDR1 is SQVTM, CDR2 ANQGSEA. The CDR3 contains 15 residues.

This chain links TRBV6-6 with TRBJ1-6; 7 nucleotides line up with TRBD1. Germline V lookup: CDR1 MNHNY, CDR2 SVGAGI (reference sequence). This CDR3 is 13 amino acids long. The V gene end was trimmed by 6 bases and the J gene end by 7 bases; junction bases not matched to a gene: 3. For the CDR3, the DNA is TGTGCCAGCAGAGGACAGGAGAATTCACCCCTCCACTTT. Amino acid sequence: CASRGQENSPLHF.

Only a few counts were recorded for this clone. The rearrangement links TRBV6-5 to TRBJ1-4; no clear D. The V and J ends lost 2 bases and 5 bases respectively, with 12 bases between them. The CDR3 has 15 amino acids. Germline-derived CDR1 and CDR2 are MNHEY and SVGAGI. As DNA, the CDR3 is TGTGCCAGCAGTTACACGACGGGTACAAATGAAAAACTGTTTTTT. Residues: CASSYTTGTNEKLFF.

This clone was recorded only once. V usage is TRBV13 and J usage is TRBJ2-3, with a possible D match to TRBD2 (7 bases). V was clipped by 4 bases and J by 5 bases, with 13 bases between them. Germline CDR1 PRHDT, CDR2 FYEKMQ (reference sequence). This CDR3 has 14 amino acids. This CDR3 is CASSWGGQGDTQYF. In DNA, the CDR3 is TGTGCCAGCAGCTGGGGGGGGCAAGGAGATACGCAGTATTTT.

This clone showed up just once. The chain recombines TRBV4-3 with TRBJ1-6; D is unresolved. Germline V lookup: CDR1 LGHNA, CDR2 YSLEER. The CDR3 contains 15 residues. V lost 1 base, J lost 6 bases, and 10 bases lay in between. CDR3 region: CASSQGPVTNSPLHF. The CDR3 nucleotides are TGCGCCAGCAGCCAAGGTCCCGTCACTAATTCACCCCTCCACTTT.

This clone has just a few counts. The chain couples TRBV19 to TRBJ1-2; 7 bases are shared with TRBD1. The CDR3 extends over 17 amino acids. The junction had 17 bases not matched to a gene; V was cut back by 6 bases and J by 4 bases. Germline V gene data show CDR1 as LNHDA and CDR2 as SQIVND (reference sequence). CDR3 coding DNA: TGTGCCAGTAGGGACCGGGACAGACTTTCCCCCTCCTATGGCTACACCTTC. It is translated as CASRDRDRLSPSYGYTF.

The chain links TRBV5-1 to TRBJ2-4, with D unresolved. The CDR3 length is 14 residues. The germline V gene encodes CDR1 SGHRS and CDR2 YFSETQ. V lost 0 bases and J 8 bases, leaving 12 bases between the germline ends. As DNA, the CDR3 is TGCGCCAGCAGCTTGGAGGGTGGGGTAGACATTCAGTACTTC. Its translation: CASSLEGGVDIQYF. The variable domain in full, with the rest retrieved from reference TRBV5-1 and TRBJ2-4, is KAGVTQTPRYLIKTRGQQVTLSCSPISGHRSVSWYQQTPGQGLQFLFEYFSETQRNKGNFPGRFSGRQFSNSRSEMNVSTLELGDSALYLCASSLEGGVDIQYFGAGTRLSVL.

This chain uses TRBV6-5 with TRBJ2-1; D call uncertain. The CDR3 length is 15 residues. CDR1 and CDR2 from the germline V gene are MNHEY and SVGAGI. Between the trimmed V and J ends, which lost 2 bases and 0 bases, there was a span of 8 bases. This CDR3 reads CASSYDGASYNEQFF. The CDR3 DNA follows: TGTGCCAGCAGTTACGACGGTGCCTCCTACAATGAGCAGTTCTTC.

The genes are TRBV19 and TRBJ2-7; 9 bases are a match to TRBD1. Germline-derived CDR1 and CDR2 are LNHDA and SQIVND (reference sequence). V lost 5 bases to trimming and J lost 5 bases; unmatched junction nucleotides: 7. The CDR3 consists of 14 residues. CDR3 nucleotide sequence: TGTGCCAGTAGTCCAGGGGACAGGGTTCACGAGCAGTACGTC. Translated: CASSPGDRVHEQYV.

V gene TRBV5-4 combines with J gene TRBJ1-1; 9 bases map to TRBD1. Germline CDR1 reads SGHNT; CDR2 reads YYREEE (reference sequence). CDR3 size: 15 residues. Trimming took 4 bases from V and 4 from J; bases not matched to a gene: 8. For the CDR3, the DNA is TGTGCCAGCAGCCTTCTACAGGGGGCGGTCACTGAAGCTTTCTTT. Protein product: CASSLLQGAVTEAFF.

This chain uses TRBV12-5 with TRBJ1-6; TRBD1 aligns across 8 bases. Germline V CDR1 and CDR2: LGHNT, FRNRAP. The CDR3 totals 16 residues. Unmatched junction bases numbered 8, after V lost 4 bases and J lost 6 bases. CDR3 nucleotides: TGTGCTAGTGGTTCGACAGGGGAAGGTTTTAATTCACCCCTCCACTTT. Translation: CASGSTGEGFNSPLHF.

The V gene is TRBV11-2, the J gene TRBJ2-1; D is possibly TRBD1 (6 bases). CDR1 and CDR2 (germline): SGHAT, FQNNGV. The CDR3 is 14 residues long. The V and J ends lost 6 bases and 7 bases respectively, with 16 bases between them. In DNA, the CDR3 is TGTGCCAGCAGGAGGGACACCAACACAAATGAGCAGTTCTTC. This sequence encodes CASRRDTNTNEQFF.

J is TRBJ2-1 and V is TRBV24-1; possibly TRBD1 for D (6 bases). The V gene lost 3 bases and the J gene lost 7 bases, with 9 bases spanning the gap. The V gene's germline CDR1 is KGHDR and CDR2 SFDVKD. This CDR3 spans 13 amino acids. CDR3 in DNA: TGTGCCACCAGTGATGGGGGCGGAAATGAGCAGTTCTTC. Translation gives CATSDGGGNEQFF.

The genes are TRBV30 and TRBJ2-7; D may correspond to TRBD1 or TRBD2 (5 bases each). Germline V gene sequence: CDR1 GTSNPN, CDR2 SVGIG (reference sequence). This CDR3 is 14 amino acids long. Trimming shortened V by 2 bases and J by 3 bases, and 14 bases separated the two germline ends. CDR3 in DNA: TGTGCCTGGAGTAGTCAGGGTGGGAGCTACGAGCAGTACGTC. Translation: CAWSSQGGSYEQYV.

This chain uses TRBV12-3 or TRBV12-4 with TRBJ2-1, with D possibly TRBD1 on 6 matching bases. This CDR3 has 11 amino acids. Trimming left V 7 bases short and J 10 bases short, with 11 bases between. The CDR3 nucleotides read TGTGCCAGCACCTGGGGGCGGGAGCAGTTCTTC. Its translation: CASTWGREQFF.

The gene calls are TRBV18 and TRBJ1-5, with 7 bases aligning to TRBD1. The CDR3 runs to 13 residues. With 6 bases clipped from V and 3 bases from J, the junction kept 2 bases outside the gene matches. Germline V CDR1 and CDR2: KGHSH, LQKENI. The CDR3 sequence: CASSTGSNQPQHF. The CDR3 DNA follows: TGTGCCAGCTCGACAGGGTCCAATCAGCCCCAGCATTTT.

This sequence joins TRBV7-8 and TRBJ1-1, with D hard to call. Germline lookup yields CDR1 SGHVS and CDR2 FQNEAQ. V was cut by 4 bases and J by 4 bases, with 16 bases left in between. The CDR3 loop spans 15 amino acids. CDR3 loop: CASSSLLPMSTEAFF. The CDR3 nucleotides read TGTGCCAGCAGCTCTCTCCTCCCTATGAGCACTGAAGCTTTCTTT.

V gene TRBV2 combines with J gene TRBJ1-4; D gene uncertain. Germline V gene data show CDR1 as SNHLY and CDR2 as FYNNEI. The length of the CDR3 is 14 residues. V gave up 2 bases and J gave up 8 bases, with 12 bases separating them. The DNA of the CDR3 is TGTGCCAGCAGTGAATCCTGGGCAGAAGAAAAACTGTTTTTT. Amino acids: CASSESWAEEKLFF.

The chain employs TRBV27 and TRBJ2-1, with D possibly matching TRBD1 (6 bases). Germline lookup yields CDR1 MNHEY and CDR2 SMNVEV (reference sequence). Deletions cut 3 bases from V and 6 bases from J, with 15 bases between. This CDR3 has 15 residues. The DNA of the CDR3 is TGTGCCAGCAGTTTTCATACAGGGTCAGGCAATGAGCAGTTCTTC. Translation: CASSFHTGSGNEQFF.

V usage is TRBV15 and J usage is TRBJ1-4; D not certain. From germline, CDR1 is LNHNV and CDR2 YYDKDF (reference sequence). This CDR3 region has 16 residues. V dropped 3 bases and J dropped 7 bases, with 18 bases sitting between them. CDR3 nucleotides: TGTGCCACCAGCAGCGGTGATGAGAGGACGGCTGAAAAACTGTTTTTT. It translates to CATSSGDERTAEKLFF.

This chain links TRBV10-2 with TRBJ2-7; perhaps TRBD1 as D (6 bases). This CDR3 contains 12 residues. V was cut by 6 bases and J by 7 bases, with 13 bases left in between. CDR1 and CDR2 from the germline V gene are WSHSY and SAAADI. In DNA form, the CDR3 reads TGCGCCAGCAGGGGCAGGGGAAGGGAGCAGTACGTC. This sequence encodes CASRGRGREQYV.

The chain recombines TRBV12-2 with TRBJ2-7; the table names TRBD1, a call not compared with the DNA. TRBV12-2 is classified as a pseudogene. This CDR3 has 17 amino acids. The chain's CDR3 is CASRSKPVQLDPYEQYF. In DNA, the CDR3 is TGTGCAAGTCGCTCGAAACCTGTACAGCTCGATCCCTACGAGCAGTACTTC.